This TCR beta chain is from a study of identical twins. TCRdb fed the 5' RACE reads into MiXCR, producing one record per CDR3 protein. The sample consists of hundreds of thousands of distinct CDR3 sequences, under 8.5% of them appearing once. Overall study findings and caveats: Fewer insertions marked abundant cord blood beta clonotypes; young adult naive trended weakly, memory not at all.

The CDR3 is 16 amino acids. Looked up from germline, CDR1 is SEHNR and CDR2 is FQNEAQ (reference sequence). V was clipped by 4 bases and J by 0 bases, with 13 bases between them. This clonotype was found many times. The antigen remains unidentified. These sequences were also reported in another study, on yellow fever vaccine responses in identical twins.

The sequence was obtained from a woman between 18 and 30 years old in good health. Material for sequencing was PBMCs. This chain connects TRBV7-9 to TRBJ1-3; D gene unclear. As DNA, the CDR3 is TGTGCCAGCAGCTCCGCGGTAGGAGTCTCTGGAAACACCATATATTTT. This encodes CASSSAVGVSGNTIYF.